Listed here are 3 T cell receptor beta chains from one sample, sequenced in a study of shared clonotypes between healthy human individuals. Libraries were prepared by immunoSEQ multiplex PCR; TCRdb keeps only in-frame clonotypes and omits some of them. This table holds 450,000 to 650,000 clones, around three quarters found once. Specimen: PBMCs. These receptors were collected from a woman aged 35 to 49 in good health. Some clones in this sample may be carry-over from other donors' samples.

This clone was counted only a few times. This CDR3 is also generated by other DNA sequences in the sample. The CDR3, as DNA: TGTGCCAGCAGCTTACGTGGGACTGAAGCTTTCTTT. This translates into CASSLRGTEAFF. The V and J genes are TRBV7-9 and TRBJ1-1; unclear D gene. CDR1 is SEHNR, CDR2 FQNEAQ, per germline (reference sequence). V lost 2 bases, J lost 5 bases, and 6 bases lay in between. The CDR3 extends over 12 amino acids.

This chain uses TRBV9 with TRBJ2-2; the D is unclear. Germline V lookup: CDR1 SGDLS, CDR2 YYNGEE. The CDR3 is 11 amino acids. V lost 6 bases and J lost 4, with 4 bases in between. The chain's CDR3 is CASKGTGELFF. Written as DNA, the CDR3 is TGTGCCAGCAAGGGCACCGGGGAGCTGTTTTTT.

CDR3 in amino acids: CASSLADSYGYTF. The DNA of the CDR3 is TGTGCCAGCAGCTTAGCGGACAGCTATGGCTACACCTTC. The chain employs TRBV7-2 and TRBJ1-2, with D maybe TRBD1 (6 bases). CDR3 length: 13 residues. Trimming cost V 0 bases and J 4 bases, with 6 bases left between them. CDR1 and CDR2 (germline): SGHTA, FQGNSA.